The 28 T cell receptor beta chains below were found in one sample sequenced in a study of CD8 T cells in ankylosing spondylitis. Their cognate antigens are unknown. TCRdb redid the calling of the 5' RACE reads with MiXCR, one entry per CDR3 protein. This table has a few hundred thousand distinct CDR3 sequences, about a fifth appearing once. Points from the study as a whole: A TCR beta motif of fewer than ten highly homologous variants appeared characteristic of ankylosing spondylitis blood.

Sequenced material: blood, either unsorted or a sorted T cell fraction (not recorded which). Receptors were obtained from a male donor with ankylosing spondylitis.

This clonotype showed up just a few times. The J gene is TRBJ1-1, the V gene TRBV30; no clear D gene. Trimming removed 0 bases at V and 4 bases at J, with 9 bases between. Germline CDR1 and CDR2: GTSNPN and SVGIG (reference sequence). This CDR3 spans 13 amino acids. The CDR3 protein is CAWSVRPFTEAFF. The DNA of the CDR3 is TGTGCCTGGAGTGTAAGGCCGTTCACTGAAGCTTTCTTT. The full variable domain, its missing parts supplied by reference TRBV30 and TRBJ1-1, is SQTIHQWPATLVQPVGSPLSLECTVEGTSNPNLYWYRQAAGRGLQLLFYSVGIGQISSEVPQNLSASRPQDRQFILSSKKLLLSDSGFYLCAWSVRPFTEAFFGQGTRLTVV.

This clonotype was counted between two and nine times. The rearrangement joins TRBV11-2 to TRBJ2-2; D not certain. The CDR3 length is 15 residues. CDR1 is SGHAT, CDR2 FQNNGV, per germline. Trimming pared 0 bases from V and 3 bases from J, leaving 8 bases between. CDR3 in amino acids: CASSLDGSDTGELFF. CDR3 bases: TGTGCCAGCAGCTTAGATGGGTCTGACACCGGGGAGCTGTTTTTT.

This chain links TRBV5-1 with TRBJ1-2; the D is unclear. Germline CDR1 is SGHRS and CDR2 is YFSETQ. V lost 6 bases and J 6 bases, leaving 15 bases between the germline ends. The CDR3 has 13 amino acids. DNA for the CDR3: TGCGCCAGCATTGGTACAGCGGGAAATGGCTACACCTTC. Protein sequence: CASIGTAGNGYTF.

V is TRBV10-3 and J is TRBJ2-1, with 7 bases identical to TRBD1. The germline V gene encodes CDR1 ENHRY and CDR2 SYGVKD. Germline trimming cut 10 bases from V and 6 bases from J; bases unmatched to any gene: 12. CDR3 length: 14 amino acids. CDR3: CATWAQGVVNEQFF. In nucleotides, the CDR3 is TGTGCCACATGGGCCCAGGGGGTCGTCAATGAGCAGTTCTTC.

The chain recombines TRBV6-5 with TRBJ1-1; D not certain. The CDR3 consists of 11 residues. The germline V gene has CDR1 MNHEY and CDR2 SVGAGI. The V and J ends lost 6 bases and 2 bases respectively, with 4 bases between them. CDR3 DNA sequence: TGTGCCAGCAGGCGTAACACTGAAGCTTTCTTT. Translating gives CASRRNTEAFF.

This clonotype came up a few times. The V gene is TRBV15, the J gene TRBJ2-7; 10 nucleotides match TRBD1. This CDR3 region has 13 residues. CDR1 is LNHNV and CDR2 is YYDKDF in the germline V gene (reference sequence). Trimming removed 4 bases from V and 8 bases from J; junction bases left unmatched: 5. The CDR3 DNA is TGTGCCACCAGCAATAGGGACAGGGGACAGCAGTACTTC. Translation gives CATSNRDRGQQYF.

The gene calls are TRBV28 and TRBJ2-5; D might be TRBD1 (6 bases). This CDR3 spans 14 amino acids. V dropped 5 bases and J dropped 7 bases, with 17 bases sitting between them. CDR1 is MDHEN and CDR2 is SYDVKM in the germline V gene. The CDR3 region has the DNA TGTGCCAGCAGTCCTACCGGGACACGGGGGACCCAGTACTTC. Translating it yields CASSPTGTRGTQYF. Full variable domain (missing parts from reference TRBV28 and TRBJ2-5): DVKVTQSSRYLVKRTGEKVFLECVQDMDHENMFWYRQDPGLGLRLIYFSYDVKMKEKGDIPEGYSVSREKKERFSLILESASTNQTSMYLCASSPTGTRGTQYFGPGTRLLVL.

The J gene is TRBJ2-1, the V gene TRBV20-1; 11 bases are a match to TRBD2. Trimming took 3 bases from V and 7 from J; bases not matched to a gene: 11. CDR1 and CDR2 (germline): DFQATT, SNEGSKA (reference sequence). The CDR3 is 16 amino acids. CDR3 nucleotide sequence: TGCAGTGCTAGTAGCGGGAGGGCCTGGGAGGGGAATGAGCAGTTCTTC. Amino acid sequence: CSASSGRAWEGNEQFF.

The chain joins TRBV6-1 to TRBJ2-7, with TRBD1 as a possible D gene (5 bases). Germline assignment: CDR1 MNHNS and CDR2 SASEGT. This CDR3 comprises 14 residues. Trimming shortened V by 7 bases and J by 0 bases, and 13 bases separated the two germline ends. The CDR3 region has the DNA TGTGCCAGCAAACAGGACGGGTACTCCTACGAGCAGTACTTC. It encodes CASKQDGYSYEQYF.

This clonotype was detected a few times. This chain joins TRBV4-2 and TRBJ2-7, with D tentatively TRBD1 or TRBD2 (5 bases each). The CDR3 consists of 13 residues. V was pared by 4 bases and J by 7 bases, with 14 bases between. Per the germline V gene, CDR1 is LGHNA and CDR2 is YNFKEQ. CDR3: CASSREGQGEQYF. CDR3 DNA sequence: TGTGCCAGCAGCCGCGAGGGGCAGGGAGAGCAGTACTTC.

V gene TRBV5-4 combines with J gene TRBJ2-4, with D tentatively TRBD1 (5 bases). V gave up 1 base and J gave up 6 bases, with 11 bases separating them. This CDR3 has 14 residues. Germline V CDR1 and CDR2: SGHNT, YYREEE (reference sequence). As DNA, the CDR3 is TGTGCCAGCAGCTTGCAGGGATCGAGAAACATTCAGTACTTC. Amino acids: CASSLQGSRNIQYF.

The chain has TRBV6-2 or TRBV6-3 and TRBJ2-1, with D perhaps TRBD2 (5 bases). The germline V gene encodes CDR1 MNHEY and CDR2 SVGEGT. The CDR3 has 13 amino acids. Deletions cut 3 bases from V and 8 bases from J, with 11 bases between. In DNA, the CDR3 is TGTGCCAGCAGTTATCTAGCCGAATATGAGCAGTTCTTC. It encodes CASSYLAEYEQFF.

The chain carries TRBV28 and TRBJ1-5; D remains unclear. V was cut by 5 bases and J by 1 base, with 6 bases left in between. Germline V lookup: CDR1 MDHEN, CDR2 SYDVKM. The CDR3 runs 13 residues. The CDR3 loop reads CASSPPSNQPQHF. DNA of the CDR3: TGTGCCAGCAGTCCCCCAAGCAATCAGCCCCAGCATTTT.

J is TRBJ2-7 and V is TRBV14; D may be TRBD2 (5 bases). Germline V gene sequence: CDR1 SGHDN, CDR2 FVKESK. The CDR3 is 16 residues long. V lost 4 bases, J lost 0 bases, and 16 bases lay in between. The CDR3 protein is CASSRGSTLGSYEQYF. CDR3 coding DNA: TGTGCCAGCAGCCGAGGGTCAACCCTCGGCTCCTACGAGCAGTACTTC.

V is TRBV2 and J is TRBJ2-2; 7 bases agree with TRBD1. Trimming took 6 bases from V and 4 from J; bases not matched to a gene: 8. The CDR3 extends over 15 amino acids. The germline V gene has CDR1 SNHLY and CDR2 FYNNEI. DNA of the CDR3: TGTGCCAGCAGAGCTGTGGGACAGTCCACCGGGGAGCTGTTTTTT. Its translation: CASRAVGQSTGELFF.

The rearrangement joins TRBV6-5 to TRBJ2-7, with 8 bases lining up with TRBD1. CDR1 is MNHEY, CDR2 SVGAGI, per germline. The V and J ends lost 4 bases and 1 base, in that order; junction bases with no gene match: 6. This CDR3 spans 15 amino acids. CDR3 sequence: CASSFSGQASYEQYF. The CDR3 DNA reads as TGTGCCAGCAGTTTTTCGGGACAGGCGTCCTACGAGCAGTACTTC.

This clonotype was observed a handful of times. CDR3 sequence (DNA): TGTGCCAGTAATCTACCTGGGGGCAGACATGGCTACACCTTC. It translates to CASNLPGGRHGYTF. This chain joins TRBV7-2 and TRBJ1-2, with D maybe TRBD1 (6 bases). Germline CDR1 reads SGHTA; CDR2 reads FQGNSA. V was trimmed by 9 bases and J by 6 bases, leaving 20 bases between them. The CDR3 runs to 14 residues.

This chain connects TRBV7-9 to TRBJ2-7; D remains unclear. CDR1 and CDR2 (germline): SEHNR, FQNEAQ (reference sequence). The CDR3 length is 14 residues. V lost 7 bases, J lost 1 base, and 14 bases lay in between. CDR3 coding DNA: TGTGCCAGCACCCTAATTGGCAGGTCCTACGAGCAGTACTTC. This encodes CASTLIGRSYEQYF.

CDR3 region: CAISEGVAGVLVNEQFF. Here the CDR3 DNA reads TGTGCCATCAGTGAAGGGGTAGCGGGAGTGCTCGTGAATGAGCAGTTCTTC. The chain couples TRBV10-3 to TRBJ2-1; 9 bases are a match to TRBD2. Germline loops: CDR1 ENHRY, CDR2 SYGVKD. This CDR3 is 17 amino acids long. V dropped 3 bases and J dropped 7; count of bases not matched to a gene: 13.

About this clonotype: This clone may be a read error of a much larger clone one base away. V and J are TRBV5-6 and TRBJ2-1, with 11 nucleotides matching TRBD2. From germline, CDR1 is SGHDT and CDR2 YYEEEE. CDR3 length: 16 amino acids. Germline trimming cut 4 bases from V and 7 bases from J; bases unmatched to any gene: 10. CDR3 amino acids: CASSAELAGAGNEQFF. As DNA, the CDR3 is TGTGCCAGCAGCGCCGAACTAGCGGGGGCCGGGAATGAGCAGTTCTTC.

The sample holds many counts of this clonotype. V gene TRBV6-1 combines with J gene TRBJ2-7; D is unclear. CDR3 size: 13 residues. Germline values: CDR1 MNHNS, CDR2 SASEGT. The V end lost 3 bases, the J end lost 7 bases, and 13 bases lay between the germline ends. CDR3 nucleotide sequence: TGTGCCAGCAGTGACGGACGAGACAATGAGCAGTACTTC. This gives the protein CASSDGRDNEQYF.

This clonotype turned up a few times. The V call is TRBV28, the J call TRBJ2-5, with 7 bases matching TRBD2. The ends lost 4 bases at V and 5 bases at J; junction bases unmatched: 7. The CDR3 totals 14 residues. Germline V lookup: CDR1 MDHEN, CDR2 SYDVKM. In nucleotides, the CDR3 is TGTGCCAGCAGTTCCCCCGGGAGGTTCGAGACCCAGTACTTC. Residues: CASSSPGRFETQYF.

The chain is built from TRBV15 and TRBJ2-1, with TRBD2 identical over 8 bases. CDR1 is LNHNV and CDR2 is YYDKDF in the germline V gene (reference sequence). V gave up 3 bases and J gave up 5 bases; unmatched junction bases: 12. The CDR3 is made up of 17 amino acids. The CDR3 region is CATSRYGGAGVDNEQFF. CDR3 in DNA: TGTGCCACCAGCAGGTACGGGGGAGCGGGAGTTGACAATGAGCAGTTCTTC.

The chain couples TRBV28 to TRBJ1-1; no clear D. CDR1 MDHEN and CDR2 SYDVKM come from the germline V gene. The CDR3 contains 13 residues. V lost 7 bases and J 1 base, leaving 10 bases between the germline ends. The CDR3 loop is CASTHLGNTEAFF. The CDR3 DNA reads TGTGCCAGCACCCACCTAGGGAACACTGAAGCTTTCTTT.

V is TRBV28 and J is TRBJ2-5, with D possibly being TRBD1 (6 bases). The CDR3 consists of 15 residues. V shed 3 bases and J shed 5 bases, with 16 bases lying between them. Germline CDR1 MDHEN, CDR2 SYDVKM. CDR3 amino acids: CASSFGGPASETQYF. The DNA of the CDR3 is TGTGCCAGCAGTTTTGGGGGCCCGGCTTCGGAGACCCAGTACTTC. Supplemented by reference TRBV28 and TRBJ2-5, the full variable domain reads DVKVTQSSRYLVKRTGEKVFLECVQDMDHENMFWYRQDPGLGLRLIYFSYDVKMKEKGDIPEGYSVSREKKERFSLILESASTNQTSMYLCASSFGGPASETQYFGPGTRLLVL.

This clonotype has just a few counts. CDR3 protein: CATSRGRLSGQETQYF. The DNA for the CDR3 is TGTGCCACCAGCAGGGGCCGTCTGAGCGGTCAAGAGACCCAGTACTTC. The chain joins TRBV15 to TRBJ2-5, with a weak D call TRBD2 (5 bases). The CDR3 consists of 16 residues. Germline values: CDR1 LNHNV, CDR2 YYDKDF (reference sequence). Trimming took off 3 bases at V and 2 bases at J, with 16 bases between the two ends.

The chain couples TRBV19 to TRBJ1-5; tentative D call: TRBD1 (6 bases). Germline values: CDR1 LNHDA, CDR2 SQIVND (reference sequence). The V end lost 0 bases, the J end lost 5 bases, and 11 bases lay between the germline ends. CDR3 size: 15 residues. CDR3 protein: CASSIETQGYQPQHF. The CDR3 bases are TGTGCCAGTAGTATAGAAACACAGGGCTATCAGCCCCAGCATTTT.

The chain has TRBV24-1 and TRBJ1-2, with D unresolved. CDR1 is KGHDR and CDR2 is SFDVKD in the germline V gene. This CDR3 comprises 16 residues. V lost 3 bases to trimming and J lost 3 bases, with 16 bases between them. CDR3 nucleotide sequence: TGTGCCACCAGTGATACCTTTTCCGGTGAAGACTATGGCTACACCTTC. It encodes CATSDTFSGEDYGYTF.